These 8 T cell receptor beta chains were all obtained from the same sample, sequenced in a study of CD8 T cells in ankylosing spondylitis. TCRdb re-derived calls from the 5' RACE reads in MiXCR, one entry per CDR3 protein. The data hold about 360,000 distinct CDR3 sequences, with roughly 20% observed a single time. The sequenced sample was blood, either unsorted or a sorted T cell fraction (not recorded which). These receptors all come from a male donor with ankylosing spondylitis or in good health (not recorded which).

This clonotype has a handful of counts. The rearrangement joins TRBV5-1 to TRBJ2-7; D is undetermined. From germline, CDR1 is SGHRS and CDR2 YFSETQ. V lost 0 bases, J lost 3 bases, and 10 bases lay in between. This CDR3 spans 14 amino acids. In DNA, the CDR3 is TGCGCCAGCAGCTTGGAGGGTTTGGACTACGAGCAGTACTTC. Protein: CASSLEGLDYEQYF.

The chain carries TRBV9 and TRBJ2-1; no reliable D call. The V end lost 0 bases, the J end lost 2 bases, and 18 bases lay between the germline ends. The CDR3 consists of 18 residues. CDR1 SGDLS and CDR2 YYNGEE come from the germline V gene. The CDR3 reads CASSVEPSGFWAYNEQFF. The DNA for the CDR3 is TGTGCCAGCAGCGTAGAACCATCAGGCTTTTGGGCCTACAATGAGCAGTTCTTC.

The chain combines TRBV29-1 with TRBJ2-2, with D perhaps assigned TRBD1 or TRBD2 (5 bases each). The CDR3 extends over 15 amino acids. V shed 1 base and J shed 0 bases, with 9 bases lying between them. Germline-derived CDR1 and CDR2 are SQVTM and ANQGSEA. CDR3 in amino acids: CSVEVGTANTGELFF. The CDR3 region has the DNA TGCAGCGTTGAAGTAGGGACCGCGAACACCGGGGAGCTGTTTTTT.

CDR3 in DNA: TGTGCCAGCAGCCCCGCGACACCAGCAACTAATGAAAAACTGTTTTTT. Its translation is CASSPATPATNEKLFF. The genes are TRBV28 and TRBJ1-4; D ambiguous. Germline V gene data show CDR1 as MDHEN and CDR2 as SYDVKM. Between the trimmed V and J ends, which lost 6 bases and 0 bases, there was a span of 14 bases. The CDR3 is 16 amino acids.

This clonotype turned up a few times. The chain joins TRBV12-3 or TRBV12-4 to TRBJ2-1; 9 bases agree with TRBD2. This CDR3 is 15 amino acids long. With 1 base clipped from V and 10 bases from J, the junction kept 8 bases outside the gene matches. CDR3 sequence reads: CASSLGLAGTWEQFF. The CDR3, as DNA: TGTGCCAGCAGTTTAGGGCTAGCGGGGACCTGGGAGCAGTTCTTC.

The chain recombines TRBV7-9 with TRBJ1-5, with 7 bases that match TRBD1. CDR3 length equals 15 residues. CDR1 and CDR2 from the germline V gene are SEHNR and FQNEAQ (reference sequence). V lost 5 bases, J lost 4 bases, and 8 bases stayed unmatched. The CDR3 DNA reads as TGTGCCAGCAGCCAGACGACAGGGCCGAATCAGCCCCAGCATTTT. Its protein product is CASSQTTGPNQPQHF.

J is TRBJ2-1 and V is TRBV28; 8 bases agree with TRBD1. With V trimmed by 5 bases and J by 5 bases, 14 bases remained unmatched. Germline CDR1 and CDR2: MDHEN and SYDVKM. This CDR3 region has 17 residues. The CDR3 nucleotides are TGTGCCAGCAGTCTCGCGACGGACAGGGTCTGGGACAATGAGCAGTTCTTC. Translating it yields CASSLATDRVWDNEQFF.

The rearrangement links TRBV14 to TRBJ2-7; TRBD1 matches 8 bases. J was trimmed by 2 bases and V by 10 bases; bases with no gene match: 7. Germline CDR1 SGHDN, CDR2 FVKESK. CDR3 size: 13 residues. CDR3: CATPDRVPYEQYF. The DNA for the CDR3 is TGTGCCACCCCGGACAGGGTACCCTACGAGCAGTACTTC.